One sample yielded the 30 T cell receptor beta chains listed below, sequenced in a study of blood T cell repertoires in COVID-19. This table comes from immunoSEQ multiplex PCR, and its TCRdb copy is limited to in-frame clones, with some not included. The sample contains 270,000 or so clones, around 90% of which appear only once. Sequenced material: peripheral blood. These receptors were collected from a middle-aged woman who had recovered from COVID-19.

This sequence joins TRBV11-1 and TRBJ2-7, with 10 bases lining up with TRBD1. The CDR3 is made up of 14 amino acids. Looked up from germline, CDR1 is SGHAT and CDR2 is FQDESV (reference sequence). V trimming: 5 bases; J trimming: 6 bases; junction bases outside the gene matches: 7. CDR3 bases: TGTGCCAGCAGCGTCGACAGGGGGCAACTCGAGCAGTACTTC. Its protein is CASSVDRGQLEQYF.

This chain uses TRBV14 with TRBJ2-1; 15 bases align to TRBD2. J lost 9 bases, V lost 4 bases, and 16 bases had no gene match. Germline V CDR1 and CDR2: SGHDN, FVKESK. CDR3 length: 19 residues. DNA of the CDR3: TGTGCCAGCAGCCCCCACGGACTAGCGGGAGGGCCAGGGAGGTTTGAGCAGTTCTTC. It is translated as CASSPHGLAGGPGRFEQFF. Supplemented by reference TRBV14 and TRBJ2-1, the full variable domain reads EAGVTQFPSHSVIEKGQTVTLRCDPISGHDNLYWYRRVMGKEIKFLLHFVKESKQDESGMPNNRFLAERTGGTYSTLKVQPAELEDSGVYFCASSPHGLAGGPGRFEQFFGPGTRLTVL.

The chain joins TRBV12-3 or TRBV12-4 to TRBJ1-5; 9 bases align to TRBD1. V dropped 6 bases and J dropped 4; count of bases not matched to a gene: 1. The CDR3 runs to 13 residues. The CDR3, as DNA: TGTGCCAGCAGAGGGACAGGGAATCAGCCCCAGCATTTT. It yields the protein CASRGTGNQPQHF.

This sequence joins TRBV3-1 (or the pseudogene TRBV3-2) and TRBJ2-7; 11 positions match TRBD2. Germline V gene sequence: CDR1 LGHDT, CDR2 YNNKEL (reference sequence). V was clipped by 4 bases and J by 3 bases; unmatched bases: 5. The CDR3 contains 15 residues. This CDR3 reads CASSPGLADDYEQYF. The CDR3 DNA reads TGTGCCAGCAGCCCGGGACTAGCGGATGACTACGAGCAGTACTTC.

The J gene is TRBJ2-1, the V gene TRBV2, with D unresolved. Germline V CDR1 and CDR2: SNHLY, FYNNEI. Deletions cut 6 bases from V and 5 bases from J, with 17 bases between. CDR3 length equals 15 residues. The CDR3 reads CASRLEAPFNNEQFF. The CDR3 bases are TGTGCCAGCAGGCTCGAGGCCCCTTTTAACAATGAGCAGTTCTTC.

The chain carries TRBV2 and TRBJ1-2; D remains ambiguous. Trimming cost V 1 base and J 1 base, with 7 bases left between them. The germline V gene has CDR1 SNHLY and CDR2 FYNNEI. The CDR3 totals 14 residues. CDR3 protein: CASSEGALNYGYTF. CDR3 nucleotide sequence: TGTGCCAGCAGTGAAGGGGCCCTTAACTATGGCTACACCTTC.

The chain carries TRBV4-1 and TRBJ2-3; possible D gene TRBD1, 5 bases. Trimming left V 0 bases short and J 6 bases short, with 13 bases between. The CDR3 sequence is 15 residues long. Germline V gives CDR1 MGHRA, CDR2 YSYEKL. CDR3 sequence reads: CASSQEGRVTDTQYF. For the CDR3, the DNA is TGCGCCAGCAGCCAAGAGGGCAGGGTAACGGATACGCAGTATTTT.

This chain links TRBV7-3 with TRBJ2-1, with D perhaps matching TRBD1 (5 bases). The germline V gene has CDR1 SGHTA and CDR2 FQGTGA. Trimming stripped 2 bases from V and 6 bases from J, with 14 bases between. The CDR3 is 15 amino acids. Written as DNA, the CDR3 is TGTGCCAGCAGCTTAGGGGCAGGAAGTCGCAATGAGCAGTTCTTC. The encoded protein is CASSLGAGSRNEQFF.

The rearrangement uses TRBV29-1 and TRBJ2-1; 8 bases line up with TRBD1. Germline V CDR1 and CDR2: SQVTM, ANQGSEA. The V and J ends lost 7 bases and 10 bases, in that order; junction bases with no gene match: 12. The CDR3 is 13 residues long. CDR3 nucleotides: TGCAGCGCGACAGGGGACTCGGTTGGGGAGCAGTTCTTC. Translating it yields CSATGDSVGEQFF.

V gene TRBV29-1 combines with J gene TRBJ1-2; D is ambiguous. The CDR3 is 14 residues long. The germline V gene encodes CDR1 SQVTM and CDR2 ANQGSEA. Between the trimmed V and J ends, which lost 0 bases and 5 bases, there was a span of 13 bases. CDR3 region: CSVEEAYPPYGYTF. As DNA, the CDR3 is TGCAGCGTTGAAGAGGCTTACCCGCCGTATGGCTACACCTTC.

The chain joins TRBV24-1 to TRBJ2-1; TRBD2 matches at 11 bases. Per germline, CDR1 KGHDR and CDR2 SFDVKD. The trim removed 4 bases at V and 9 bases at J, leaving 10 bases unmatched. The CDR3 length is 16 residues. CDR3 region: CATSDHTSGSGSEQFF. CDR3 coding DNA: TGTGCCACCAGTGACCACACTAGCGGGAGCGGCAGTGAGCAGTTCTTC.

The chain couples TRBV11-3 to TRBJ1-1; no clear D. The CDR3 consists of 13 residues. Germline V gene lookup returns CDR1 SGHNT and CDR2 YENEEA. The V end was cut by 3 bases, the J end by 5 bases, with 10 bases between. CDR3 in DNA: TGTGCCAGCAGCTTCAGATTTTGGACTGAAGCTTTCTTT. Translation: CASSFRFWTEAFF. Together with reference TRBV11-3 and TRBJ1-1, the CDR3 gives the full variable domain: EAGVVQSPRYKIIEKKQPVAFWCNPISGHNTLYWYLQNLGQGPELLIRYENEEAVDDSQLPKDRFSAERLKGVDSTLKIQPAELGDSAVYLCASSFRFWTEAFFGQGTRLTVV.

The CDR3 DNA is TGTGCCAGCAGCCATTCCGGGAACTACGAGCAGTACTTC. It specifies CASSHSGNYEQYF. This chain links TRBV3-1 (or the pseudogene TRBV3-2) with TRBJ2-7; D is possibly TRBD2 (5 bases). Germline V gene data show CDR1 as LGHDT and CDR2 as YNNKEL (reference sequence). Trimming left V 3 bases short and J 3 bases short, with 9 bases between. The CDR3 extends over 13 amino acids.

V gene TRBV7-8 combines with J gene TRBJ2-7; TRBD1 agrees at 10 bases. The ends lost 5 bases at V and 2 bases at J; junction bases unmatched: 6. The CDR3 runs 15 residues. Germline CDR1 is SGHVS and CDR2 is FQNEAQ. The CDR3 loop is CASSPSGTGAYEQYF. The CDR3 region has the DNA TGTGCCAGCAGCCCCTCCGGGACAGGGGCCTACGAGCAGTACTTC.

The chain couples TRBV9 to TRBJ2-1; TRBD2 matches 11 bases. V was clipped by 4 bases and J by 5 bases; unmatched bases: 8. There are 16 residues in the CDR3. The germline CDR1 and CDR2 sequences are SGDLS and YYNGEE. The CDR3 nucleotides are TGTGCCAGCAGCAGCGCAGGACTAGCGGGCAACAATGAGCAGTTCTTC. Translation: CASSSAGLAGNNEQFF.

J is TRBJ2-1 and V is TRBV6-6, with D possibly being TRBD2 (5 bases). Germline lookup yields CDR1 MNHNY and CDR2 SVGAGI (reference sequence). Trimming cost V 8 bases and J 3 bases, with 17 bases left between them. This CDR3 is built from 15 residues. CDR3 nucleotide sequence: TGTGCCAGCGGAGGTCGACTACCCTTCTACAATGAGCAGTTCTTC. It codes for CASGGRLPFYNEQFF.

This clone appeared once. The chain's CDR3 is CASRVAGTSYEQYF. The CDR3 DNA is TGTGCCAGCAGGGTAGCGGGCACCTCCTACGAGCAGTACTTC. The chain recombines TRBV28 with TRBJ2-7; 7 bases align to TRBD2. Looked up from germline, CDR1 is MDHEN and CDR2 is SYDVKM. The CDR3 extends over 14 amino acids. With V trimmed by 6 bases and J by 0 bases, 5 bases remained unmatched.

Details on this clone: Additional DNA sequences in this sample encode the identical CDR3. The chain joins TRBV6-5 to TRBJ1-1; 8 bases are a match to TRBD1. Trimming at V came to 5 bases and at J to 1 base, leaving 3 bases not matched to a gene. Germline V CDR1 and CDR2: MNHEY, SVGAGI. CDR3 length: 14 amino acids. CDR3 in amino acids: CASSTGQGNTEAFF. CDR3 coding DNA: TGTGCCAGCAGTACCGGACAGGGGAACACTGAAGCTTTCTTT.

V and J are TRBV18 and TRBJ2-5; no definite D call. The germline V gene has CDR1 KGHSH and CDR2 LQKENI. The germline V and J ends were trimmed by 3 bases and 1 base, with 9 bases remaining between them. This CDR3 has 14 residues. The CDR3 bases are TGTGCCAGCTCACCGAGGAGCCCCCAAGAGACCCAGTACTTC. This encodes CASSPRSPQETQYF.

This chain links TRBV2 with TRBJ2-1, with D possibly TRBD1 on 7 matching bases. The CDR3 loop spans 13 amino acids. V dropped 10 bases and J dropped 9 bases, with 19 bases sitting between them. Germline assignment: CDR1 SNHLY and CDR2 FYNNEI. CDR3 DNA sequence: TGTGCCACGAGGGGGCCGCGGGGTATTGAGCAGTTCTTC. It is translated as CATRGPRGIEQFF.

CDR3 region: CASSYLLAGTNTGELFF. CDR3 coding DNA: TGTGCCAGCAGCTACCTGCTAGCGGGGACCAACACCGGGGAGCTGTTTTTT. The V and J genes are TRBV7-8 and TRBJ2-2; 9 bases agree with TRBD2. V was pared by 4 bases and J by 2 bases, with 8 bases of the junction left unmatched. Looked up from germline, CDR1 is SGHVS and CDR2 is FQNEAQ. The CDR3 has 17 amino acids. Complete variable domain (other parts from reference TRBV7-8 and TRBJ2-2): GAGVSQSPRYKVAKRGQDVALRCDPISGHVSLFWYQQALGQGPEFLTYFQNEAQLDKSGLPSDRFFAERPEGSVSTLKIQRTQQEDSAVYLCASSYLLAGTNTGELFFGEGSRLTVL.

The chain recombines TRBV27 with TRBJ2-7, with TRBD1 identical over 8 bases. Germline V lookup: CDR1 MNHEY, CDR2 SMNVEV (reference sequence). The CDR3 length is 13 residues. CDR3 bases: TGTGCTTCATCGGGCAGGGGGCTTCACGAGCAGTACTTC. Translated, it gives CASSGRGLHEQYF.

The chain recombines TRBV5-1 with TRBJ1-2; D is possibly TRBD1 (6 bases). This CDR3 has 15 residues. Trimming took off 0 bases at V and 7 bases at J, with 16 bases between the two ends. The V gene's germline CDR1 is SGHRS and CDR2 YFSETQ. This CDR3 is CASSLVAGGSGGYTF. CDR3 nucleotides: TGCGCCAGCAGCTTGGTAGCGGGGGGCTCCGGTGGCTACACCTTC.

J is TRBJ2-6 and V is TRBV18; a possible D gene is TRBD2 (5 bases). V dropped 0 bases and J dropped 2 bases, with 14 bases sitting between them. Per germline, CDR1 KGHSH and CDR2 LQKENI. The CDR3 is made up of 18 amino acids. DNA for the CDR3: TGTGCCAGCTCACCACCCGGGAACACAAGCCCTGGGGCCAACGTCCTGACTTTC. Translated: CASSPPGNTSPGANVLTF.

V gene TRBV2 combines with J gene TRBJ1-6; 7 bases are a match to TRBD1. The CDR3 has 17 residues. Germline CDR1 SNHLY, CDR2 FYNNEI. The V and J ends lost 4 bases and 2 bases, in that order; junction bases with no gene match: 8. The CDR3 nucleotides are TGTGCCAGCAGTGGGAGGCAGGGGGAGACCTATAATTCACCCCTCCACTTT. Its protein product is CASSGRQGETYNSPLHF.

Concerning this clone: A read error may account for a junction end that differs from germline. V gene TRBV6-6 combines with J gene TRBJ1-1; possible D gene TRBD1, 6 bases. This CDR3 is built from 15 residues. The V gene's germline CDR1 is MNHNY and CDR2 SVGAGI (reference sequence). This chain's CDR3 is CASSNSGTRETEAFF. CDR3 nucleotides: TGTGCCAGCAGTAACTCCGGGACAAGGGAAACTGAAGCTTTCTTT.

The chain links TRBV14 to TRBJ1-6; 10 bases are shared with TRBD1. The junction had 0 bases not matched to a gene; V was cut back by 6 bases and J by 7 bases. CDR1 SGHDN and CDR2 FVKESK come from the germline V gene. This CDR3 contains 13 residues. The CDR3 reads CASRGQGNSPLHF. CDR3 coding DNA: TGTGCCAGCAGGGGACAGGGGAATTCACCCCTCCACTTT.

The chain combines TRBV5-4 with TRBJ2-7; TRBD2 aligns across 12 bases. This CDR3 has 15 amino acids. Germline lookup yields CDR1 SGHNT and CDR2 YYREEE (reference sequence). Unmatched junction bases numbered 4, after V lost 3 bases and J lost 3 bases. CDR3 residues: CASSSQTSGSYEQYF. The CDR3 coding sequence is TGTGCCAGCAGCTCCCAGACTAGCGGGAGCTACGAGCAGTACTTC.

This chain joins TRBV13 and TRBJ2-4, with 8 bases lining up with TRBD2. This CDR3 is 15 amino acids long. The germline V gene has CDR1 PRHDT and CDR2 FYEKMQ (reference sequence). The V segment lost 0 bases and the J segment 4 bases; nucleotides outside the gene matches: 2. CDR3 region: CASSLGTSDKNIQYF. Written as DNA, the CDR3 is TGTGCCAGCAGCTTAGGGACTAGCGATAAAAACATTCAGTACTTC. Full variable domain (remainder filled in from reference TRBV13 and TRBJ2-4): AAGVIQSPRHLIKEKRETATLKCYPIPRHDTVYWYQQGPGQDPQFLISFYEKMQSDKGSIPDRFSAQQFSDYHSELNMSSLELGDSALYFCASSLGTSDKNIQYFGAGTRLSVL.

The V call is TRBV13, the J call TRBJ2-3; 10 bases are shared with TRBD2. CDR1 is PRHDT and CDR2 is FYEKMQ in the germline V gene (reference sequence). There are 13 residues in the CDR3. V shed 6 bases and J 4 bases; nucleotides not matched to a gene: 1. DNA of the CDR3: TGTGCCAGCAGACTAGCGGGACCAGATACGCAGTATTTT. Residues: CASRLAGPDTQYF.